This T cell receptor beta chain stems from a study of cytomegalovirus exposure and HLA in healthy donors. V gave up 8 bases and J gave up 9 bases; unmatched junction bases: 15. Germline V gene lookup returns CDR1 SQVTM and CDR2 ANQGSEA. The CDR3 sequence is 14 residues long. PCR involved 60 Vbeta and 13 Jbeta primers. Assay used: immunoSEQ multiplex PCR; TCRdb lists only in-frame clones, some missing. The data show 75,000 to 95,000 clones, 63% seen once. At sampling all donors were nominally healthy, likely with unrecorded immune exposures. Findings and caveats of the study: Later findings reportedly placed an Asian-associated ancestry cluster below the approximately 670-donor mean for N-insertions. As a later analysis showed, several of the most significant clusters appeared to be linked to common viral pathogens.

Comments on this clone: The antigen remains unidentified.

The chain carries TRBV29-1 and TRBJ2-1, with 8 bases fitting TRBD2. The receptor's source is a woman in her 30s in good health and CMV-seronegative. Sequencing was carried out using PBMCs. CDR3 protein: CSLAGVERESEQFF. The CDR3 DNA is TGCAGCCTTGCAGGGGTGGAGCGGGAGAGTGAGCAGTTCTTC.